The next 19 T cell receptor beta chains were all read from a single sample in a study of response to subunit inactivated influenza vaccine. Via MiXCR, TCRdb re-called the RT-PCR reads, giving one row per CDR3 protein. The sample shows approximately 530,000 distinct CDR3 sequences, 6% to 9% of them seen only once. Material: PBMCs from blood, obtained roughly 24 months after vaccination. Receptors originate from a man aged 45 to 70 who received an inactivated influenza vaccine.

This clonotype came up a few times. The chain is built from TRBV28 and TRBJ1-2, with TRBD1 matching 7 bases. V shed 5 bases and J 2 bases; nucleotides not matched to a gene: 5. In germline, CDR1 is MDHEN, CDR2 SYDVKM. The CDR3 is 14 amino acids. The CDR3 protein is CASSEGQVNYGYTF. The CDR3 DNA follows: TGTGCCAGCAGTGAAGGACAGGTGAACTATGGCTACACCTTC.

This rearrangement joins TRBV6-1 to TRBJ1-2, with TRBD1 as a possible D gene (6 bases). V was trimmed by 5 bases and J by 3 bases, leaving 13 bases between them. The length of the CDR3 is 14 residues. CDR1 and CDR2 from the germline V gene are MNHNS and SASEGT. This chain's CDR3 is CASSRRGLDYGYTF. The DNA of the CDR3 is TGTGCCAGCAGTAGAAGGGGGTTGGACTATGGCTACACCTTC.

V gene TRBV7-2 combines with J gene TRBJ2-5, with D tentatively TRBD1 (5 bases). V lost 6 bases and J lost 13, with 24 bases in between. The V gene's germline CDR1 is SGHTA and CDR2 FQGNSA. The CDR3 contains 14 residues. The chain's CDR3 is CASSLSLQDPTVYF. In DNA form, the CDR3 reads TGTGCCAGCAGTCTCTCTTTACAGGACCCGACAGTGTACTTC.

At least ten counts were recorded for this clonotype. The V call is TRBV4-2, the J call TRBJ1-2, with 7 nucleotides matching TRBD1. CDR3 size: 14 residues. Trimming removed 5 bases from V and 4 bases from J; junction bases left unmatched: 7. Germline CDR1 is LGHNA and CDR2 is YNFKEQ. DNA of the CDR3: TGTGCCAGCAGCGCCCCGGGACAGACCTATGGCTACACCTTC. Its protein is CASSAPGQTYGYTF.

There are many counts of this clonotype. CDR3 in amino acids: CASSPRWAGVQETQYF. The DNA of the CDR3 is TGTGCCAGCAGCCCCCGTTGGGCAGGGGTCCAAGAGACCCAGTACTTC. This chain joins TRBV7-9 and TRBJ2-5, with D perhaps TRBD1 (6 bases). This CDR3 comprises 16 residues. V lost 5 bases and J 1 base, leaving 17 bases between the germline ends. Germline V lookup: CDR1 SEHNR, CDR2 FQNEAQ (reference sequence).

This clonotype was seen a handful of times. The rearrangement links TRBV5-5 to TRBJ2-1; a possible D gene is TRBD2 (5 bases). Germline V gene sequence: CDR1 SGHKS, CDR2 YYEKEE (reference sequence). The CDR3 has 15 amino acids. V was shortened by 0 bases and J by 4 bases, with 11 bases between the two germline ends. DNA for the CDR3: TGTGCCAGCAGCTTGGTGATGCCGGGGTACAATGAGCAGTTCTTC. Residues: CASSLVMPGYNEQFF.

There are a few counts of this clonotype. The rearrangement links TRBV12-3 or TRBV12-4 to TRBJ2-7; D remains unclear. Trimming took off 4 bases at V and 5 bases at J, with 6 bases between the two ends. The CDR3 loop spans 11 amino acids. The CDR3, as DNA: TGTGCCAGCAGTTCATTTAACGAGCAGTACTTC. Its translation is CASSSFNEQYF.

In this sample, this clonotype turned up many times. The V call is TRBV7-9, the J call TRBJ2-2, with D tentatively TRBD1 (5 bases). V was clipped by 4 bases and J by 0 bases, with 12 bases between them. Germline lookup yields CDR1 SEHNR and CDR2 FQNEAQ (reference sequence). The CDR3 sequence is 16 residues long. CDR3 amino acids: CASSSRQGANTGELFF. CDR3 DNA sequence: TGTGCCAGCAGCTCCCGTCAAGGGGCGAACACCGGGGAGCTGTTTTTT.

The sample holds many counts of this clonotype. The chain uses TRBV5-1 and TRBJ2-1; D assignment may be TRBD1 or TRBD2 (5 bases each). Germline V CDR1 and CDR2: SGHRS, YFSETQ. This CDR3 spans 17 amino acids. V lost 0 bases to trimming and J lost 2 bases, with 15 bases between them. The CDR3 spells CASSLGGSSGPYNEQFF. CDR3 sequence (DNA): TGCGCCAGCAGCTTGGGGGGGTCTTCAGGGCCCTACAATGAGCAGTTCTTC.

This clonotype was recorded at least ten times. The chain carries TRBV28 and TRBJ1-1, with D hard to call. Trimming cost V 2 bases and J 1 base, with 5 bases left between them. Germline CDR1 MDHEN, CDR2 SYDVKM. The CDR3 spans 13 residues. The CDR3 bases are TGTGCCAGCAGTTTACGGGAGAACACTGAAGCTTTCTTT. Its translation is CASSLRENTEAFF.

This clonotype was observed at least ten times. The V gene is TRBV4-3, the J gene TRBJ2-1; tentative D call: TRBD2 (5 bases). This CDR3 spans 14 amino acids. Trimming shortened V by 4 bases and J by 7 bases, and 14 bases separated the two germline ends. In germline, CDR1 is LGHNA, CDR2 YSLEER. The CDR3 protein is CASSLGSNGNEQFF. CDR3 coding DNA: TGCGCCAGCAGCCTGGGGAGTAACGGGAATGAGCAGTTCTTC.

This clonotype was found many times. The V gene is TRBV5-6, the J gene TRBJ2-1; tentatively, D is TRBD2 (6 bases). CDR3 length: 16 residues. Trimming cost V 1 base and J 4 bases, with 15 bases left between them. Germline CDR1 SGHDT, CDR2 YYEEEE. CDR3 in amino acids: CASSLWRGDTYNEQFF. DNA for the CDR3: TGTGCCAGCAGCTTGTGGCGGGGAGACACTTACAATGAGCAGTTCTTC.

This clonotype was counted many times. The rearrangement links TRBV11-3 to TRBJ2-3; 11 bases agree with TRBD2. Per the germline V gene, CDR1 is SGHNT and CDR2 is YENEEA. V lost 4 bases, J lost 2 bases, and 11 bases stayed unmatched. The CDR3 extends over 18 amino acids. The chain's CDR3 is CASSYPGLADYNTDTQYF. As DNA, the CDR3 is TGTGCCAGCAGCTATCCGGGACTAGCGGACTATAACACAGATACGCAGTATTTT.

This clonotype has a handful of counts. Since a much larger clone is just one base distant, this may be a read error. The chain links TRBV12-3 or TRBV12-4 to TRBJ1-3, with 7 bases aligning to TRBD1. V shed 4 bases, J shed 0 bases, and the junction held 0 bases outside the gene matches. The CDR3 sequence is 14 residues long. The DNA of the CDR3 is TGTGCCAGCAGTTGGGACAGCTCTGGAAACACCATATATTTT. Translation: CASSWDSSGNTIYF.

In its sample, this clonotype was seen a few times. The chain uses TRBV20-1 and TRBJ2-2, with 10 bases lining up with TRBD2. J gave up 7 bases and V 3 bases, and 14 bases lay outside the gene matches. From germline, CDR1 is DFQATT and CDR2 SNEGSKA (reference sequence). The CDR3 consists of 17 residues. The CDR3: CSARGLSGGAHGGELFF. The DNA for the CDR3 is TGCAGTGCTAGGGGCTTGAGCGGGGGGGCCCACGGCGGGGAGCTGTTTTTT.

The V and J genes are TRBV4-3 and TRBJ2-4, with D maybe TRBD2 (6 bases). CDR3 length: 16 residues. Germline V gene lookup returns CDR1 LGHNA and CDR2 YSLEER. V was trimmed by 0 bases and J by 4 bases, leaving 13 bases between them. This CDR3 reads CASSQDEGRGKNIQYF. The DNA of the CDR3 is TGCGCCAGCAGCCAAGATGAGGGTCGGGGGAAAAACATTCAGTACTTC.

This clonotype was found a few times. The rearrangement uses TRBV6-2 or TRBV6-3 and TRBJ2-7, with 10 bases aligning to TRBD1. The CDR3 has 15 residues. Germline CDR1 MNHEY, CDR2 SVGEGT. The V segment lost 10 bases and the J segment 2 bases; nucleotides outside the gene matches: 11. In DNA, the CDR3 is TGTGCCACCCATCAACCGGGACAGGGGACCTACGAGCAGTACTTC. Translation gives CATHQPGQGTYEQYF.

This clonotype was counted at least ten times. The V and J genes are TRBV20-1 and TRBJ2-2; TRBD1 or TRBD2 may be the D gene (7 bases each). The CDR3 totals 15 residues. Germline-derived CDR1 and CDR2 are DFQATT and SNEGSKA (reference sequence). Deletions cut 6 bases from V and 5 bases from J, with 19 bases between. The CDR3, as DNA: TGCAGTGCCAAATCAGGGGGGGTAATTACCGGGGAGCTGTTTTTT. The encoded protein is CSAKSGGVITGELFF.

There are many counts of this clonotype. This chain connects TRBV6-5 to TRBJ2-2; 8 nucleotides align to TRBD1. This CDR3 spans 15 amino acids. After removal of 0 bases from V and 8 bases from J, the junction contained 5 bases not matched to a gene. The germline V gene encodes CDR1 MNHEY and CDR2 SVGAGI. The CDR3 loop is CASSYSGTGRGELFF. The CDR3 bases are TGTGCCAGCAGTTACTCCGGGACAGGCCGGGGGGAGCTGTTTTTT.